What follows is one T cell receptor beta chain and its context. The germline gives CDR1 MNHNY, CDR2 SVGAGI (reference sequence). This CDR3 contains 14 residues. J gave up 6 bases and V 7 bases, and 8 bases lay outside the gene matches. The sample originates from a study of cytomegalovirus exposure and HLA in healthy donors. Whole-study context: An analysis done earlier identified roughly 120 million unique TCR beta sequences from approximately 180 million T cells.

This PCR relied on a set of 60 Vbeta primers and 13 Jbeta primers. Profiled with immunoSEQ multiplex PCR; TCRdb holds only in-frame clones, not every one. The sample has 40,000 to 50,000 clones, about 70% seen once. This clonotype originated in a man aged 25 to 45 in good health and CMV-seronegative. The sequenced sample was PBMCs. The genes are TRBV6-6 and TRBJ2-1, with 8 nucleotides matching TRBD1. The CDR3 nucleotides are TGTGCCAGCACCGACAGGGGTCCCAGCAATGAGCAGTTCTTC. The encoded protein is CASTDRGPSNEQFF.